This is a list of T cell receptor beta chains from one sample in a study of spatial heterogeneity in lung cancer. TCRdb reanalysed the 5' RACE reads using MiXCR and keeps one entry per CDR3 protein. The sample gives tens of thousands of distinct CDR3 sequences, 10% of which show up once; about 30% is in the top ten. The sample here was PBMCs, taken at follow-up. The receptors here all came from a female donor with early-stage non-small cell lung cancer. Both conserved end residues are part of each CDR3. The order of the fields is D gene, V gene, J gene, clone size, CDR3 protein, CDR3 DNA. The D gene is left open where the match is weak. Clone size, where shown, is once, few, many, or a class for clones that have expanded.

TRBD1,TRBV9,TRBJ2-2,few,CASSVGMTGRTGELFF,TGTGCCAGCAGCGTAGGGATGACAGGGAGAACCGGGGAGCTGTTTTTT
NA,TRBV6-6,TRBJ1-4,NA,CASSYSTGDNEKLFF,TGTGCCAGCAGTTACTCGACCGGGGATAATGAAAAACTGTTTTTT
NA,TRBV5-5,TRBJ1-2,few,CASSPDVLNYGYTF,TGTGCCAGCAGCCCTGACGTTCTAAACTATGGCTACACCTTC
TRBD1,TRBV5-1,TRBJ2-7,few,CASSSGTEYEQYF,TGCGCCAGCAGCTCTGGGACAGAGTACGAGCAGTACTTC
NA,TRBV28,TRBJ2-1,NA,CASSLGGGTLDNEQFF,TGTGCCAGCAGTTTAGGTGGAGGGACACTAGACAATGAGCAGTTCTTC
NA,TRBV9,TRBJ2-1,many,CASSPQGGGNEQFF,TGTGCCAGCAGCCCACAAGGTGGGGGCAATGAGCAGTTCTTC
NA,TRBV4-2,TRBJ1-2,once,CASSQHVGGQGNYGYTF,TGTGCCAGCAGCCAACACGTAGGCGGTCAGGGGAACTATGGCTACACCTTC
TRBD1,TRBV5-1,TRBJ1-2,NA,CASCPDGTGKSYTF,TGCGCCAGCTGCCCAGACGGGACAGGCAAAAGCTACACCTTC
NA,TRBV27,TRBJ1-5,NA,CASSLSGVDQPQHF,TGTGCCAGCAGTTTATCTGGGGTGGATCAGCCCCAGCATTTT
NA,TRBV28,TRBJ2-7,many,CAAGPYEQYF,TGTGCCGCCGGACCCTACGAGCAGTACTTC
TRBD2,TRBV20-1,TRBJ2-1,many,CSEVPSGLAGGEQFF,TGCAGTGAAGTGCCCTCGGGACTAGCGGGGGGGGAGCAGTTCTTC
NA,TRBV29-1,TRBJ2-3,many,CSTIDRLSTDTQYF,TGCAGCACTATCGACAGGCTGAGCACAGATACGCAGTATTTT
TRBD2,TRBV6-2/TRBV6-3,TRBJ2-5,NA,CASSNGTSGQETQYF,TGTGCCAGCAGTAACGGGACTAGCGGACAAGAGACCCAGTACTTC
NA,TRBV5-1,TRBJ2-5,many,CASSSTGETQYF,TGCGCCAGCAGTTCAACAGGGGAGACCCAGTACTTC
NA,TRBV5-1,TRBJ2-1,once,CASSLVPAGNRNEQFF,TGCGCCAGCAGCTTGGTTCCGGCAGGGAATCGGAATGAGCAGTTCTTC
NA,TRBV28,TRBJ1-2,few,CASSLGTGPYGYTF,TGTGCCAGCAGTTTAGGCACAGGACCCTATGGCTACACCTTC
TRBD1,TRBV12-5,TRBJ1-1,many,CASGFDRARAEAFF,TGTGCTAGTGGGTTCGACAGGGCCCGCGCTGAAGCTTTCTTT
NA,TRBV6-1,TRBJ2-7,NA,CASNNPRDEQYF,TGTGCCAGCAACAACCCCAGGGACGAGCAGTACTTC
NA,TRBV5-1,TRBJ1-4,NA,CASSSAQDEKLFF,TGCGCCAGCAGCTCCGCCCAGGACGAAAAACTGTTTTTT
NA,TRBV30,TRBJ2-1,few,CAWSESARQFF,TGTGCCTGGAGTGAAAGCGCCAGGCAGTTCTTC
NA,TRBV29-1,TRBJ2-7,many,CSVEQGVTYEQYF,TGCAGCGTCGAACAGGGTGTAACCTACGAGCAGTACTTC
NA,TRBV15,TRBJ2-3,many,CATSRASTDTQYF,TGTGCCACCAGCAGGGCTAGCACAGATACGCAGTATTTT
TRBD2,TRBV4-1,TRBJ2-1,many,CASSQEGLAGFREQFF,TGCGCCAGCAGCCAAGAAGGGCTAGCGGGGTTCCGGGAGCAGTTCTTC
NA,TRBV20-1,TRBJ2-1,NA,CSARDQTGRSSYNEQFF,TGCAGTGCTAGAGATCAGACAGGTCGAAGCTCCTACAATGAGCAGTTCTTC
NA,TRBV4-1,TRBJ2-3,many,CASSQVMDTQYF,TGCGCCAGCAGCCAAGTGATGGATACGCAGTATTTT
NA,TRBV11-2,TRBJ2-2,NA,CASSFAQDAGELFF,TGTGCCAGCAGCTTCGCCCAGGACGCCGGGGAGCTGTTTTTT
TRBD1,TRBV20-1,TRBJ2-1,NA,CSARVYRGLGNEQFF,TGCAGTGCTAGAGTCTACAGGGGTCTGGGGAATGAGCAGTTCTTC
TRBD1,TRBV28,TRBJ2-7,few,CASSPGTGGSYEQYF,TGTGCCAGCAGTCCGGGGACAGGGGGTAGCTACGAGCAGTACTTC
NA,TRBV5-1,TRBJ2-1,many,CASSSFDSNEQFF,TGCGCCAGCAGCTCCTTCGACAGCAATGAGCAGTTCTTC
TRBD1,TRBV7-9,TRBJ1-1,many,CASSRGQSLTEAFF,TGTGCCAGCAGCAGGGGACAGAGTCTCACTGAAGCTTTCTTT
NA,TRBV28,TRBJ1-5,few,CASSALRENQPQHF,TGTGCCAGCAGTGCCCTCAGGGAGAATCAGCCCCAGCATTTT
TRBD2,TRBV7-2,TRBJ2-2,NA,CASSGSAQRGGRTGELFF,TGTGCCAGCAGCGGAAGTGCCCAGCGGGGGGGCCGAACCGGGGAGCTGTTTTTT
NA,TRBV30,TRBJ1-4,few,CAWKEPVNEKLFF,TGTGCCTGGAAGGAACCGGTTAATGAAAAACTGTTTTTT
NA,TRBV29-1,TRBJ2-5,many,CSVEDSEQETQYF,TGCAGCGTTGAAGATTCAGAACAAGAGACCCAGTACTTC
NA,TRBV4-1,TRBJ2-7,many,CASSQAPTGYNEQYF,TGCGCCAGCAGCCAAGCCCCCACAGGGTACAACGAGCAGTACTTC
NA,TRBV28,TRBJ2-4,few,CASSLETLAKNIQYF,TGTGCCAGCAGTTTAGAGACCCTAGCCAAAAACATTCAGTACTTC
TRBD1,TRBV29-1,TRBJ2-7,few,CSVTGNYEQYF,TGCAGCGTGACAGGGAACTACGAGCAGTACTTC
NA,TRBV6-1,TRBJ2-7,NA,CASCHIDSGSYEQYF,TGTGCCAGTTGTCATATTGATTCAGGCTCCTACGAGCAGTACTTC
TRBD1,TRBV9,TRBJ1-1,NA,CASSVTPDRVGGTEAFF,TGTGCCAGCAGCGTAACCCCGGACAGGGTGGGAGGCACTGAAGCTTTCTTT
TRBD2,TRBV11-2,TRBJ2-3,NA,CASSLPASGGDTQYF,TGTGCCAGCAGCTTACCGGCCAGCGGGGGAGATACGCAGTATTTT
NA,TRBV29-1,TRBJ1-1,NA,CSASPRGPNTEAFF,TGCAGCGCTTCTCCCCGGGGGCCCAACACTGAAGCTTTCTTT
NA,TRBV29-1,TRBJ2-1,many,CSVEEPVKEPFF,TGCAGCGTTGAAGAGCCAGTCAAAGAACCGTTCTTC
TRBD1,TRBV29-1,TRBJ1-2,many,CSVRGGQADYGYTF,TGCAGCGTCCGAGGAGGACAGGCGGACTATGGCTACACCTTC
TRBD2,TRBV28,TRBJ2-1,few,CASSVRGGPRNEQFF,TGTGCCAGCAGTGTTCGGGGGGGCCCGCGCAATGAGCAGTTCTTC
NA,TRBV7-2,TRBJ2-3,many,CASSPGRSTDTQYF,TGTGCCAGCAGCCCAGGACGCAGCACAGATACGCAGTATTTT
NA,TRBV2,TRBJ1-1,NA,CASSGLNTEAFF,TGTGCCAGCAGTGGCCTGAACACTGAAGCTTTCTTT